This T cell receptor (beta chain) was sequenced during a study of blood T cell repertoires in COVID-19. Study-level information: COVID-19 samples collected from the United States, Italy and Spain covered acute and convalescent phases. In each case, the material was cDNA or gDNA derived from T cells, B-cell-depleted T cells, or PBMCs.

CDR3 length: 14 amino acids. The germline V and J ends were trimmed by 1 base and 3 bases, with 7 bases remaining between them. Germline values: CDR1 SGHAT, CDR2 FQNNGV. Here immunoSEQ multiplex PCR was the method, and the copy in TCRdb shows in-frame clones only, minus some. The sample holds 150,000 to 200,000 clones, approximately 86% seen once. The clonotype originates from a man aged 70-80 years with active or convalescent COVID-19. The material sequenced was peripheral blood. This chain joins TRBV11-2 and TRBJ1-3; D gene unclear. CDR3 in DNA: TGTGCCAGCAGCTTAGCGGGAGGTGGAAACACCATATATTTT. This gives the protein CASSLAGGGNTIYF.